Below, one T cell receptor (beta chain) is given with its context. Generated by immunoSEQ multiplex PCR, the TCRdb table keeps only in-frame clones and is missing some. The table lists some 52,000 clones, about three quarters of them singletons. Time point meaning: pretreatment peripheral blood. CDR3 length: 13 amino acids. Trimming shortened V by 5 bases and J by 2 bases, and 9 bases separated the two germline ends. The germline gives CDR1 SGHRS, CDR2 YFSETQ. The sample belongs to a study of PD-L1 blockade in urothelial cancer. Across the whole study: Male sex and bladder-origin urothelial cancer characterized about 90% of the roughly 30 patients. From 0 to 3 prior chemotherapy regimens had been given to the patients.

The V and J genes are TRBV5-1 and TRBJ2-3; D may be TRBD2 (5 bases). This TCR was sampled from a man between 65 and 80 years old with urothelial cancer. Specimen: PBMCs, collected around atezolizumab (anti-PD-L1) treatment. The CDR3 nucleotides read TGCGCCAGCAGTGTGGAGGTCACAGATACGCAGTATTTT. It encodes CASSVEVTDTQYF.